These 3 T cell receptor beta chains were sequenced from one sample in a study of follicular helper T cells after annual influenza vaccination (dated by TCRdb to 2015 to 2018). Preparation of the library involved the immunoSEQ multiplex PCR assay. TCRdb's version of the immuneACCESS table is confined to in-frame rearrangements and falls short of the full clone set. An unresolved V gene accounts for under half of the shortfall where checked; the remainder is of unknown origin. This sample is represented by about 10,000 clones; 65% to 85% of them were singletons. The top ten clones comprise 3.6% of the sample. Taken with the paper, the label for time point translates to: 2015-2016 season, pre-vaccination. The specimen comprised CXCR5+ CD38- circulating T follicular helper cells from blood, sampled on the day of influenza vaccination. The cell subset or site tag for this specimen amounts to: circulating Tfh, non-naive CD4+CXCR5+PD-1+ (ICOS+CD38+ or ICOS-CD38-). These receptors were taken from an adult who received the influenza vaccine.

The chain recombines TRBV7-9 with TRBJ2-2; D remains unclear. V dropped 1 base and J dropped 5 bases, with 14 bases sitting between them. The germline CDR1 and CDR2 sequences are SEHNR and FQNEAQ (reference sequence). The CDR3 has 16 amino acids. CDR3 sequence: CASSLGGQWVTGELFF. DNA for the CDR3: TGTGCCAGCAGCTTAGGCGGCCAATGGGTAACCGGGGAGCTGTTTTTT.

The chain recombines TRBV28 with TRBJ2-3, with D tentatively TRBD2 (5 bases). From germline, CDR1 is MDHEN and CDR2 SYDVKM. Trimming shortened V by 1 base and J by 6 bases, and 23 bases separated the two germline ends. The CDR3 is 18 residues long. CDR3 coding DNA: TGTGCCAGCAGTTTATTAGGCCCAGCTACCATGGGGAGTGATACGCAGTATTTT. This encodes CASSLLGPATMGSDTQYF.

V and J are TRBV7-2 and TRBJ2-2; D gene unclear. Trimming shortened V by 3 bases and J by 1 base, and 6 bases separated the two germline ends. The V gene's germline CDR1 is SGHTA and CDR2 FQGNSA. The CDR3 sequence is 14 residues long. CDR3 nucleotide sequence: TGTGCCAGCAGCTTGAGGAGGAACACCGGGGAGCTGTTTTTT. Translating gives CASSLRRNTGELFF.